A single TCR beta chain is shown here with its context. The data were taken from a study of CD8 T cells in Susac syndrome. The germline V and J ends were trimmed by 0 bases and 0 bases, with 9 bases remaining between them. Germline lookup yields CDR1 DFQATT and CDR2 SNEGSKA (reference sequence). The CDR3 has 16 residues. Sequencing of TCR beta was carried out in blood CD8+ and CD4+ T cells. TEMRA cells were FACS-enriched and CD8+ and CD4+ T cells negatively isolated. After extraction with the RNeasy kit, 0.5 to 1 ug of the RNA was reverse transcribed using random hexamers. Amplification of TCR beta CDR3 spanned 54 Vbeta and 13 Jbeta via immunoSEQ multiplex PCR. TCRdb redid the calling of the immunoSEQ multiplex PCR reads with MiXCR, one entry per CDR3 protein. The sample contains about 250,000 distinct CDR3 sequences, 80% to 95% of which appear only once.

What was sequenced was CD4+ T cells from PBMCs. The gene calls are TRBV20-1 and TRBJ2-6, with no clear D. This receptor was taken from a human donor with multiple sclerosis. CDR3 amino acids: CSARDLSLSGANVLTF. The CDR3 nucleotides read TGCAGTGCTAGAGATCTTAGCCTCTCTGGGGCCAACGTCCTGACTTTC.